The 27 T cell receptor beta chains in this list originate from one sample, sequenced in a study of blood T cell repertoires in COVID-19 (dated by TCRdb to between 2020 and 2021). The method was the immunoSEQ multiplex PCR assay. TCRdb's version of the immuneACCESS table is confined to in-frame rearrangements and falls short of the full clone set. An unresolved V gene accounts for under half of the shortfall where checked; the remainder is of unknown origin. This sample holds roughly 80,000 clones; around 81% were observed only once. The leading ten clones occupy around 9.7% of the sample. The sample was peripheral blood. All receptors come from a human donor in a cohort sampled during active COVID-19.

The J gene is TRBJ2-3, the V gene TRBV7-8; 8 bases map to TRBD1. CDR1 and CDR2 from the germline V gene are SGHVS and FQNEAQ. This CDR3 contains 15 residues. Trimming at V came to 3 bases and at J to 6 bases, leaving 8 bases not matched to a gene. CDR3 protein: CASSFSSGGFDTQYF. The DNA of the CDR3 is TGTGCCAGCAGCTTCTCGTCAGGGGGCTTTGATACGCAGTATTTT.

The chain has TRBV15 and TRBJ2-1, with 9 bases lining up with TRBD2. Germline CDR1 reads LNHNV; CDR2 reads YYDKDF (reference sequence). V dropped 0 bases and J dropped 4; count of bases not matched to a gene: 4. The CDR3 length is 16 residues. This CDR3 reads CATSREGTSLYNEQFF. CDR3 nucleotides: TGTGCCACCAGCAGAGAGGGGACTAGCCTTTACAATGAGCAGTTCTTC.

J is TRBJ1-1 and V is TRBV6-1; D may be TRBD1 (5 bases). Looked up from germline, CDR1 is MNHNS and CDR2 is SASEGT. V was cut by 2 bases and J by 7 bases, with 11 bases left in between. The CDR3 totals 13 residues. CDR3: CASSEQGIGEAFF. CDR3 bases: TGTGCCAGCAGTGAACAGGGAATCGGTGAAGCTTTCTTT.

The chain carries TRBV5-5 and TRBJ2-5; maybe TRBD2 (6 bases). Germline V gives CDR1 SGHKS, CDR2 YYEKEE (reference sequence). V lost 2 bases to trimming and J lost 5 bases, with 16 bases between them. CDR3 length equals 15 residues. CDR3 protein: CASSLGVGGSETQYF. CDR3 sequence (DNA): TGTGCCAGCAGCTTAGGTGTAGGAGGGTCGGAGACCCAGTACTTC. Complete variable domain (other parts from reference TRBV5-5 and TRBJ2-5): DAGVTQSPTHLIKTRGQQVTLRCSPISGHKSVSWYQQVLGQGPQFIFQYYEKEERGRGNFPDRFSARQFPNYSSELNVNALLLGDSALYLCASSLGVGGSETQYFGPGTRLLVL.

The chain joins TRBV14 to TRBJ1-6; weak D call: TRBD1 (5 bases). The V and J ends lost 1 base and 7 bases respectively, with 14 bases between them. The CDR3 consists of 16 residues. Germline lookup yields CDR1 SGHDN and CDR2 FVKESK. CDR3 DNA: TGTGCCAGCAGCCAAGCCTCCGGGACTGTCAATTCACCCCTCCACTTT. Its translation is CASSQASGTVNSPLHF.

In this sample, this clone turned up a few times. V is TRBV7-9 and J is TRBJ2-7, with D unresolved. The CDR3 runs to 13 residues. With 6 bases removed from V and 3 bases from J, the gap between germline ends came to 12 bases. Germline V gene lookup returns CDR1 SEHNR and CDR2 FQNEAQ (reference sequence). The CDR3 protein is CASSSDNLYEQYF. CDR3 in DNA: TGTGCCAGCAGTTCAGACAACCTCTACGAGCAGTACTTC. Drawing the rest from reference TRBV7-9 and TRBJ2-7, the complete variable domain is DTGVSQNPRHKITKRGQNVTFRCDPISEHNRLYWYRQTLGQGPEFLTYFQNEAQLEKSRLLSDRFSAERPKGSFSTLEIQRTEQGDSAMYLCASSSDNLYEQYFGPGTRLTVT.

This clone showed up just a few times. J is TRBJ2-2 and V is TRBV6-4, with 7 bases that match TRBD1. There are 15 residues in the CDR3. Germline V CDR1 and CDR2: MRHNA, SNTAGT. The V gene end was trimmed by 3 bases and the J gene end by 7 bases; junction bases not matched to a gene: 8. The CDR3 nucleotides are TGTGCCAGCAGTGATTCCGTCGGACAGGTCGGGGAGCTGTTTTTT. This translates into CASSDSVGQVGELFF.

The chain links TRBV27 to TRBJ2-2; D is uncertain. The CDR3 length is 15 residues. Looked up from germline, CDR1 is MNHEY and CDR2 is SMNVEV (reference sequence). Between the trimmed V and J ends, which lost 4 bases and 2 bases, there was a span of 11 bases. This CDR3 reads CASSWRRINTGELFF. DNA of the CDR3: TGTGCCAGCAGTTGGAGACGGATCAACACCGGGGAGCTGTTTTTT.

The chain combines TRBV12-3 or TRBV12-4 with TRBJ1-6; no clear D gene. The CDR3 runs to 13 residues. V was shortened by 1 base and J by 7 bases, with 5 bases between the two germline ends. CDR3 amino acids: CASSLVANSPLHF. DNA of the CDR3: TGTGCCAGCAGTTTAGTAGCGAATTCACCCCTCCACTTT.

V gene TRBV18 combines with J gene TRBJ2-7; 7 nucleotides match TRBD1. This CDR3 is 14 amino acids long. The J segment lost 2 bases and the V segment lost 3 bases, leaving 4 bases of the junction unmatched. CDR1 is KGHSH and CDR2 is LQKENI in the germline V gene. The CDR3 DNA reads as TGTGCCAGCTCACCGTCGGGACAGACCTACGAGCAGTACTTC. Protein product: CASSPSGQTYEQYF.

V and J are TRBV2 and TRBJ2-3, with D maybe TRBD2 (5 bases). Germline CDR1 and CDR2: SNHLY and FYNNEI. The V end lost 5 bases, the J end lost 0 bases, and 12 bases lay between the germline ends. This CDR3 has 15 residues. CDR3 protein: CASSLGGSSTDTQYF. The CDR3 DNA sequence: TGTGCCAGCAGTCTCGGAGGATCTAGCACAGATACGCAGTATTTT.

The chain combines TRBV30 with TRBJ1-6; D might be TRBD1 (5 bases). The germline V gene has CDR1 GTSNPN and CDR2 SVGIG (reference sequence). V was clipped by 4 bases and J by 8 bases, with 15 bases between them. The CDR3 is made up of 14 amino acids. CDR3 sequence: CAWKVAGIHSPLHF. CDR3 sequence (DNA): TGTGCCTGGAAAGTTGCAGGGATACATTCACCCCTCCACTTT.

The chain is built from TRBV2 and TRBJ1-1, with D perhaps matching TRBD1 (6 bases). Germline-derived CDR1 and CDR2 are SNHLY and FYNNEI. Trimming stripped 8 bases from V and 2 bases from J, with 15 bases between. The CDR3 sequence is 14 residues long. The CDR3 sequence is CASSQGHLNTEAFF. The CDR3 DNA reads TGTGCCAGCTCCCAGGGACACTTAAACACTGAAGCTTTCTTT.

The chain carries TRBV4-1 and TRBJ2-3; 7 positions match TRBD2. Germline-derived CDR1 and CDR2 are MGHRA and YSYEKL. V dropped 2 bases and J dropped 4; count of bases not matched to a gene: 3. This CDR3 is built from 14 residues. The DNA for the CDR3 is TGCGCCAGCAGCCAAAGGGAGGGCCCAGATACGCAGTATTTT. This translates into CASSQREGPDTQYF.

The rearrangement uses TRBV5-3 and TRBJ2-1; 12 nucleotides line up with TRBD2. TRBV5-3 belongs to the ORF category, with a function that is uncertain. V was clipped by 5 bases and J by 2 bases; unmatched bases: 5. The CDR3 has 16 residues. CDR3 nucleotide sequence: TGTGCCAGAAGTTCTGGACTAGCGGGGCCCTACAATGAGCAGTTCTTC. It is translated as CARSSGLAGPYNEQFF.

The chain has TRBV7-6 and TRBJ1-1; tentatively, D is TRBD1 (6 bases). V was shortened by 1 base and J by 1 base, with 10 bases between the two germline ends. CDR3 length: 15 amino acids. Looked up from germline, CDR1 is SGHVS and CDR2 is FNYEAQ. Here the CDR3 DNA reads TGTGCCAGCAGCTTAGGGACAGCCCGGAACACTGAAGCTTTCTTT. Protein product: CASSLGTARNTEAFF. The whole variable domain, filled in from reference TRBV7-6 and TRBJ1-1, reads GAGVSQSPRYKVTKRGQDVALRCDPISGHVSLYWYRQALGQGPEFLTYFNYEAQQDKSGLPNDRFSAERPEGSISTLTIQRTEQRDSAMYRCASSLGTARNTEAFFGQGTRLTVV.

The rearrangement joins TRBV15 to TRBJ1-4, with 10 bases matching TRBD1. The CDR3 totals 16 residues. Germline V gene lookup returns CDR1 LNHNV and CDR2 YYDKDF (reference sequence). The trim removed 2 bases at V and 11 bases at J, leaving 11 bases unmatched. CDR3 sequence reads: CATSRSAGSGQGKLFF. The CDR3 coding sequence is TGTGCCACCAGCAGATCCGCCGGTTCGGGACAGGGGAAACTGTTTTTT.

This clone was seen once. The CDR3 DNA reads TGCAGTGCTAGTGACAGGGGGCGTCCGAACACTGAAGCTTTCTTT. The encoded protein is CSASDRGRPNTEAFF. J is TRBJ1-1 and V is TRBV20-1, with 10 nucleotides matching TRBD1. Germline trimming cut 3 bases from V and 1 base from J; bases unmatched to any gene: 5. Germline lookup yields CDR1 DFQATT and CDR2 SNEGSKA (reference sequence). The CDR3 is 15 residues long.

This sequence joins TRBV10-3 and TRBJ2-2, with 9 positions matching TRBD2. The CDR3 runs to 16 residues. CDR1 ENHRY and CDR2 SYGVKD come from the germline V gene. With 8 bases clipped from V and 5 bases from J, the junction kept 12 bases outside the gene matches. DNA for the CDR3: TGTGCCATCTGCACCGGGACTAGCTCGGGAACCGGGGAGCTGTTTTTT. As protein: CAICTGTSSGTGELFF.

The chain employs TRBV18 and TRBJ1-1; 8 bases fit TRBD1. The CDR3 totals 16 residues. CDR1 and CDR2 (germline): KGHSH, LQKENI. Trimming cost V 3 bases and J 0 bases; bases outside gene matches: 6. This chain's CDR3 is CASSPDRGGVNTEAFF. The CDR3 DNA sequence: TGTGCCAGCTCACCCGACAGGGGCGGGGTGAACACTGAAGCTTTCTTT. Drawing the rest from reference TRBV18 and TRBJ1-1, the complete variable domain is NAGVMQNPRHLVRRRGQEARLRCSPMKGHSHVYWYRQLPEEGLKFMVYLQKENIIDESGMPKERFSAEFPKEGPSILRIQQVVRGDSAAYFCASSPDRGGVNTEAFFGQGTRLTVV.

The rearrangement uses TRBV11-3 and TRBJ2-1; TRBD1 aligns across 8 bases. The CDR3 is made up of 14 amino acids. Germline V lookup: CDR1 SGHNT, CDR2 YENEEA. J was trimmed by 9 bases and V by 1 base; bases with no gene match: 5. CDR3 sequence reads: CASSLATGGSEQFF. The CDR3 nucleotides are TGTGCCAGCAGCTTAGCCACAGGGGGGAGTGAGCAGTTCTTC.

The V and J genes are TRBV28 and TRBJ2-7; 8 bases fit TRBD2. The germline V gene has CDR1 MDHEN and CDR2 SYDVKM. After removal of 2 bases from V and 0 bases from J, the junction contained 6 bases not matched to a gene. This CDR3 region has 16 residues. CDR3 sequence: CASSLGLAGFSYEQYF. The CDR3 nucleotides read TGTGCCAGCAGTTTAGGGCTAGCGGGTTTCTCCTACGAGCAGTACTTC.

This rearrangement joins TRBV2 to TRBJ2-3; no clear D. Between the trimmed V and J ends, which lost 3 bases and 7 bases, there was a span of 8 bases. This CDR3 has 12 amino acids. Per the germline V gene, CDR1 is SNHLY and CDR2 is FYNNEI. The CDR3 DNA reads as TGTGCCAGCAGTGATCGGGTCTATACGCAGTATTTT. Translating gives CASSDRVYTQYF.

The chain carries TRBV5-5 and TRBJ2-5, with 13 bases aligning to TRBD2. Trimming removed 4 bases from V and 4 bases from J; junction bases left unmatched: 7. The CDR3 totals 16 residues. The germline CDR1 and CDR2 sequences are SGHKS and YYEKEE (reference sequence). CDR3 protein: CASSRGLAGAGETQYF. The CDR3, as DNA: TGTGCCAGCAGCCGCGGACTAGCGGGAGCCGGAGAGACCCAGTACTTC.

The rearrangement uses TRBV28 and TRBJ1-4; 10 positions agree with TRBD1. After removal of 5 bases from V and 5 bases from J, the junction contained 5 bases not matched to a gene. Germline loops: CDR1 MDHEN, CDR2 SYDVKM. This CDR3 spans 15 amino acids. CDR3 in DNA: TGTGCCAGCAGTCCTCCGGGACAGGGGAATGAAAAACTGTTTTTT. It codes for CASSPPGQGNEKLFF.

The V and J genes are TRBV2 and TRBJ1-4, with 11 positions matching TRBD1. Trimming took 8 bases from V and 7 from J; bases not matched to a gene: 9. The CDR3 loop spans 15 amino acids. The germline CDR1 and CDR2 sequences are SNHLY and FYNNEI. The CDR3 region has the DNA TGTGCCAGCGGGAGCAGAGGGACAGGGGGTGAAAAACTGTTTTTT. As protein: CASGSRGTGGEKLFF.

DNA for the CDR3: TGTGCCAGCAGCCTAAGGGCTAGCGGGAGGACCTACAATGAGCAGTTCTTC. Amino acids: CASSLRASGRTYNEQFF. V usage is TRBV7-2 and J usage is TRBJ2-1, with 11 positions matching TRBD2. Germline values: CDR1 SGHTA, CDR2 FQGNSA. The CDR3 runs 17 residues. Trimming removed 5 bases from V and 2 bases from J; junction bases left unmatched: 8. Variable domain in full (rest from reference TRBV7-2 and TRBJ2-1): GAGVSQSPSNKVTEKGKDVELRCDPISGHTALYWYRQSLGQGLEFLIYFQGNSAPDKSGLPSDRFSAERTGGSVSTLTIQRTQQEDSAVYLCASSLRASGRTYNEQFFGPGTRLTVL.